The TCR beta chain under discussion was sequenced for a study of shared clonotypes between healthy human individuals. Naive CD8 cells, CD45RO-negative and positively selected for CCR7, excluded terminally differentiated effector memory CD45RA+ cells. V lost 0 bases and J 4 bases, leaving 14 bases between the germline ends. Germline loops: CDR1 SGDLS, CDR2 YYNGEE. The CDR3 consists of 16 residues. TCRdb's copy holds only in-frame clones and misses some; the assay was immunoSEQ multiplex PCR. The sample holds nearly 600,000 clones, just under 97% seen once. Source material: naive CD8+ T cells sorted from blood. The receptor's source is a woman aged 25 to 39 in good health. V is TRBV9 and J is TRBJ2-1, with D maybe TRBD2 (6 bases). The CDR3 protein is CASSVGPEGLYNEQFF. The CDR3 nucleotides read TGTGCCAGCAGCGTAGGTCCGGAGGGCCTATACAATGAGCAGTTCTTC. Full variable domain (rest looked up from reference TRBV9 and TRBJ2-1): DSGVTQTPKHLITATGQRVTLRCSPRSGDLSVYWYQQSLDQGLQFLIQYYNGEERAKGNILERFSAQQFPDLHSELNLSSLELGDSALYFCASSVGPEGLYNEQFFGPGTRLTVL.